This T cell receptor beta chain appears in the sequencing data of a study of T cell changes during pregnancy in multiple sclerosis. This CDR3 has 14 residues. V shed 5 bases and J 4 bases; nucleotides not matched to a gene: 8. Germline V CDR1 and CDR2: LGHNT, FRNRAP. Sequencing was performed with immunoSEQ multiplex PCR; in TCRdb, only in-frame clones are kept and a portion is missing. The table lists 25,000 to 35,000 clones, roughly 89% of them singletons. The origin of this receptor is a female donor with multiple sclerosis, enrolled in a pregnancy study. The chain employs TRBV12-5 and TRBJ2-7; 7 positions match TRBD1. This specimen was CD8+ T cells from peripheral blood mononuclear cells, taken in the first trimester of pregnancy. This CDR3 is CASGLPGQPYEQYF. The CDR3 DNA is TGTGCTAGTGGTCTGCCGGGACAGCCTTACGAGCAGTACTTC.